Shown below are 14 T cell receptor beta chains from a single sample sequenced in a study of T cells in localized non-small cell lung cancer. Assay: immunoSEQ multiplex PCR; the TCRdb copy retains only in-frame clones and omits some. Of about 52,000 clones listed, roughly 86% are singletons. The source material was PBMCs, sampled before any cancer treatment. Receptors were obtained from a female donor with stage II lung adenocarcinoma.

The chain is built from TRBV5-1 and TRBJ1-2; D may be TRBD1 (5 bases). Germline assignment: CDR1 SGHRS and CDR2 YFSETQ. The germline V and J ends were trimmed by 6 bases and 2 bases, with 11 bases remaining between them. The CDR3 covers 13 residues. The CDR3 nucleotides read TGCGCCAGCAAGCGGGACGGGAACTATGGCTACACCTTC. Its protein is CASKRDGNYGYTF.

The chain has TRBV6-5 and TRBJ1-1, with D possibly being TRBD1 (6 bases). Germline V gene data show CDR1 as MNHEY and CDR2 as SVGAGI. The CDR3 covers 15 residues. V shed 5 bases and J shed 7 bases, with 20 bases lying between them. CDR3 DNA: TGTGCCAGCAGTACACAGGACAGCGCAACCCTTGAAGCTTTCTTT. Encoded protein: CASSTQDSATLEAFF.

This clone appeared a single time. V gene TRBV10-3 combines with J gene TRBJ2-7; D gene unclear. The germline V gene encodes CDR1 ENHRY and CDR2 SYGVKD. V was shortened by 5 bases and J by 6 bases, with 14 bases between the two germline ends. The CDR3 sequence is 13 residues long. CDR3 protein: CAISYESLSEQYF. CDR3 coding DNA: TGTGCCATCAGTTATGAATCGCTTTCCGAGCAGTACTTC.

The chain couples TRBV30 to TRBJ1-2, with TRBD1 identical over 9 bases. Germline-derived CDR1 and CDR2 are GTSNPN and SVGIG (reference sequence). V dropped 5 bases and J dropped 8; count of bases not matched to a gene: 9. The CDR3 totals 13 residues. The CDR3 DNA is TGTGCCTGGGGGGGACAGGGACGGGGAGGCTACACCTTC. Its translation is CAWGGQGRGGYTF.

Written as DNA, the CDR3 is TGCACCAGCAGCCAGGGACTAGCGGGGGACAATGAGCAGTTCTTC. Protein sequence: CTSSQGLAGDNEQFF. V usage is TRBV1 and J usage is TRBJ2-1; TRBD2, the table's D call, lacks a check against the DNA. TRBV1 is termed a pseudogene. CDR3 length: 15 amino acids.

The V gene is TRBV4-1, the J gene TRBJ1-6; 12 bases fit TRBD1. Germline CDR1 reads MGHRA; CDR2 reads YSYEKL. The V segment lost 1 base and the J segment 9 bases; nucleotides outside the gene matches: 4. The CDR3 runs 16 residues. CDR3 nucleotide sequence: TGCGCCAGCAGCCAAGTGGGGACAGGGGGCATTTCACCCCTCCACTTT. Translated: CASSQVGTGGISPLHF.

The chain couples TRBV5-1 to TRBJ1-2; no firm D call. Trimming left V 8 bases short and J 0 bases short, with 11 bases between. The CDR3 is 13 amino acids. CDR1 is SGHRS, CDR2 YFSETQ, per germline. The CDR3 DNA reads as TGCGCCAGTAACACCGGGTCTAACTATGGCTACACCTTC. Encoded protein: CASNTGSNYGYTF. The variable domain in full, with the rest retrieved from reference TRBV5-1 and TRBJ1-2, is KAGVTQTPRYLIKTRGQQVTLSCSPISGHRSVSWYQQTPGQGLQFLFEYFSETQRNKGNFPGRFSGRQFSNSRSEMNVSTLELGDSALYLCASNTGSNYGYTFGSGTRLTVV.

The sample holds one count of this clone. This chain joins TRBV18 and TRBJ1-1; no definite D call. Germline CDR1 reads KGHSH; CDR2 reads LQKENI. This CDR3 comprises 13 residues. Trimming left V 4 bases short and J 3 bases short, with 9 bases between. The CDR3 loop reads CASSQSRYTEAFF. Here the CDR3 DNA reads TGTGCCAGCTCACAGTCCCGCTACACTGAAGCTTTCTTT.

The V call is TRBV2, the J call TRBJ1-2, with D unresolved. Germline V CDR1 and CDR2: SNHLY, FYNNEI. The V end was cut by 8 bases, the J end by 1 base, with 14 bases between. The CDR3 is 14 amino acids. The CDR3 protein is CASQPERGNYGYTF. CDR3 in DNA: TGTGCCAGCCAACCAGAGCGGGGTAACTATGGCTACACCTTC.

The rearrangement uses TRBV2 and TRBJ2-5; TRBD1 aligns across 7 bases. The CDR3 runs 14 residues. Germline V lookup: CDR1 SNHLY, CDR2 FYNNEI. V lost 6 bases to trimming and J lost 2 bases; unmatched junction nucleotides: 6. The CDR3 loop is CASSFGTAQETQYF. The DNA for the CDR3 is TGTGCCAGCAGCTTTGGGACAGCACAAGAGACCCAGTACTTC.

The gene calls are TRBV6-1 and TRBJ1-6; 7 positions match TRBD1. Trimming took 0 bases from V and 9 from J; bases not matched to a gene: 5. Germline V gives CDR1 MNHNS, CDR2 SASEGT. The CDR3 has 15 amino acids. Written as DNA, the CDR3 is TGTGCCAGCAGTGAAGCAGGACAGGAATCTTCACCCCTCCACTTT. It is translated as CASSEAGQESSPLHF.

The V call is TRBV27, the J call TRBJ1-1, with TRBD1 identical over 7 bases. CDR1 and CDR2 from the germline V gene are MNHEY and SMNVEV (reference sequence). The length of the CDR3 is 14 residues. The junction had 3 bases not matched to a gene; V was cut back by 4 bases and J by 1 base. The CDR3, as DNA: TGTGCCAGCAGTTACAGGGGCGGGAACACTGAAGCTTTCTTT. This sequence encodes CASSYRGGNTEAFF.

In regard to this clone: The same CDR3 also results from other DNA sequences found in this sample. This chain's CDR3 is CASSDSSGPYGYTF. As DNA, the CDR3 is TGTGCCAGCAGTGACTCTTCAGGACCCTATGGCTACACCTTC. J is TRBJ1-2 and V is TRBV6-4; D not resolved. Trimming left V 0 bases short and J 4 bases short, with 9 bases between. This CDR3 is 14 amino acids long. Germline values: CDR1 MRHNA, CDR2 SNTAGT.

The J gene is TRBJ2-2, the V gene TRBV2; 10 positions match TRBD2. The CDR3 runs 14 residues. V lost 6 bases to trimming and J lost 8 bases; unmatched junction nucleotides: 6. Germline lookup yields CDR1 SNHLY and CDR2 FYNNEI. CDR3 sequence reads: CASRVAGGRGELFF. DNA for the CDR3: TGTGCCAGCAGGGTAGCGGGGGGACGTGGGGAGCTGTTTTTT.